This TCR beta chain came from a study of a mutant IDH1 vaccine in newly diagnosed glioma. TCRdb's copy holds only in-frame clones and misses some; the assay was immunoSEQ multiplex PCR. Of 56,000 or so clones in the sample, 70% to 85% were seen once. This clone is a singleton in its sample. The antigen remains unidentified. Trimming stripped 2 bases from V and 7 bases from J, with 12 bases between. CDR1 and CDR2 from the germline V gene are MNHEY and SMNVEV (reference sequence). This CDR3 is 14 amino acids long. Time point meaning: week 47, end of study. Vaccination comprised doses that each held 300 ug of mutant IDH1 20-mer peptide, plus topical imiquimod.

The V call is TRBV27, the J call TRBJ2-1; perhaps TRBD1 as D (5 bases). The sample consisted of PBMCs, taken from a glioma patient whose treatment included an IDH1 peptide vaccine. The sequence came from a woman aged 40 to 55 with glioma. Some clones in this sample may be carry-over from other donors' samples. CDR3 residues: CASSLIGAVNEQFF. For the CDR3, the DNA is TGTGCCAGCAGTTTAATAGGGGCTGTAAATGAGCAGTTCTTC.